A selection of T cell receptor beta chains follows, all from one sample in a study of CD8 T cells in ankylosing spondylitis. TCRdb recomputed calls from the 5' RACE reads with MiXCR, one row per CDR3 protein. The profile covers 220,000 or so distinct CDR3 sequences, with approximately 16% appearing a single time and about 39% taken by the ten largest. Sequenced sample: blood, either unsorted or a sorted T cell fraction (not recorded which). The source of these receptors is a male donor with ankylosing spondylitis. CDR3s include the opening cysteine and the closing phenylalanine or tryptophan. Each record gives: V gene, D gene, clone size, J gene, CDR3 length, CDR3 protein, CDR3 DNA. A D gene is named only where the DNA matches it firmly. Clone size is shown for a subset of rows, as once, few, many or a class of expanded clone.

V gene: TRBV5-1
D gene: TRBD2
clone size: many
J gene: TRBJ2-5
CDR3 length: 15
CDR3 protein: CASSYSGTSQETQYF
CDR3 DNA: TGCGCCAGCAGCTACTCCGGGACTAGTCAAGAGACCCAGTACTTC

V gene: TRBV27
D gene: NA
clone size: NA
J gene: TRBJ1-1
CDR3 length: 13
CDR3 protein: CASSSEINTEAFF
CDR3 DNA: TGTGCCAGCAGTTCCGAAATTAACACTGAAGCTTTCTTT

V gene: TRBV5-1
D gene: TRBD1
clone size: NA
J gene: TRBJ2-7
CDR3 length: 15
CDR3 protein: CASTQWTGAGYEQYF
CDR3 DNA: TGCGCCAGCACCCAATGGACAGGAGCTGGATACGAGCAGTACTTC

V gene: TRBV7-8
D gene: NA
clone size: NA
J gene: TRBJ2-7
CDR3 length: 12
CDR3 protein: CASTEDSYEQYF
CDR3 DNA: TGTGCCAGCACAGAAGACTCCTACGAGCAGTACTTC

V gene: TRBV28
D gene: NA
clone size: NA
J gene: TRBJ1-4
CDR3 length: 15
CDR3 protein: CASSLPETTDEKLFF
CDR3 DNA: TGTGCCAGCAGTTTACCGGAGACCACGGATGAAAAACTGTTTTTT

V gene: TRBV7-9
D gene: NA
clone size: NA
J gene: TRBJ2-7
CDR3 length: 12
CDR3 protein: CASSYPLYEQYF
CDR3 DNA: TGTGCCAGCAGCTACCCCCTCTACGAGCAGTACTTC

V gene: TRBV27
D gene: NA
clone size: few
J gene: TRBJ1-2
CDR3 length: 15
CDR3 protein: CASSLEGRTNYGYTF
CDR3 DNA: TGTGCCAGCAGTTTAGAGGGCAGAACTAACTATGGCTACACCTTC

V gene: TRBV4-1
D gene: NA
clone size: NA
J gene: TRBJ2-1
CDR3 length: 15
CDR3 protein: CASSQVDGSYNEQFF
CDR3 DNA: TGCGCCAGCAGCCAAGTTGACGGCTCCTACAATGAGCAGTTCTTC

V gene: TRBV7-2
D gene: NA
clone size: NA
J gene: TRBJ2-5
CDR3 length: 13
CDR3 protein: CASSLILMETQYF
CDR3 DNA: TGTGCCAGCAGCTTAATCTTGATGGAGACCCAGTACTTC

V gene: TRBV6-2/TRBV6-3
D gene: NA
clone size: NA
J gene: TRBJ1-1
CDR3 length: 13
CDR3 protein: CASSYSWNTEAFF
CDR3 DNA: TGTGCCAGCAGTTACTCGTGGAACACTGAAGCTTTCTTT

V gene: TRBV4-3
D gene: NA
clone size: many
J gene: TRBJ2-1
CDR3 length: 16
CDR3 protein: CASSLARRESYNEQFF
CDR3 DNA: TGCGCCAGCAGCCTCGCCAGGCGGGAATCCTACAATGAGCAGTTCTTC

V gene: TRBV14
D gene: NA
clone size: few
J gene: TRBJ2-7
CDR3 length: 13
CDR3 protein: CASSQDPNYEQYF
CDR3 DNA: TGTGCCAGCAGCCAAGATCCCAACTACGAGCAGTACTTC

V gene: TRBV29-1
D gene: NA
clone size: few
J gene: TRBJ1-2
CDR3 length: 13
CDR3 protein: CSVEDVRADGYTF
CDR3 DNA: TGCAGCGTTGAAGATGTCCGGGCTGATGGCTACACCTTC

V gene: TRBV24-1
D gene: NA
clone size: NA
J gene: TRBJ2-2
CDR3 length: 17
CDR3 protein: CATSDPLDGANTGELFF
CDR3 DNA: TGTGCCACCAGTGATCCTCTGGACGGTGCGAACACCGGGGAGCTGTTTTTT

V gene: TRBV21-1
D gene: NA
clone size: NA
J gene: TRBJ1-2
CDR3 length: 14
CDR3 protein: CASSNGQGEGGYTF
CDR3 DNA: TGTGCCAGCAGCAATGGTCAGGGGGAGGGTGGCTACACCTTC

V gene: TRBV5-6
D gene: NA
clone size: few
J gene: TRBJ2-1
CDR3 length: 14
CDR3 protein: CASSLSSAVNEQFF
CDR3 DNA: TGTGCCAGCAGCTTGTCTAGCGCGGTGAATGAGCAGTTCTTC

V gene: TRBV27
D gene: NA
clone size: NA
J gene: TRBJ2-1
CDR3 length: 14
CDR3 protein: CASSLWAGYNEQFF
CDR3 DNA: TGTGCCAGCAGTTTATGGGCGGGGTACAATGAGCAGTTCTTC

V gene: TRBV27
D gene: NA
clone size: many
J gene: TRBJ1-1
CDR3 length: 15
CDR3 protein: CASSPGGWGYTEAFF
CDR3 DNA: TGTGCCAGCAGTCCCGGAGGATGGGGGTACACTGAAGCTTTCTTT

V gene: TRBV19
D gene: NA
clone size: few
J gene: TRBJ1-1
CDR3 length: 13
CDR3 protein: CASSMGTGTEAFF
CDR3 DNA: TGTGCCAGTAGTATGGGTACTGGCACTGAAGCTTTCTTT